The next 23 T cell receptor beta chains were all read from a single sample in a study of blood T cell repertoires in COVID-19. Method: immunoSEQ multiplex PCR; TCRdb's copy keeps in-frame clones and lacks some. The table records 110,000 to 150,000 clones, around 83% of them present only once. Sequencing was carried out using peripheral blood. The receptor source for this set is a man between 60 and 75 years old with active or convalescent COVID-19.

This rearrangement joins TRBV7-9 to TRBJ2-2, with D tentatively TRBD1 (6 bases). Germline CDR1 and CDR2: SEHNR and FQNEAQ (reference sequence). The CDR3 consists of 14 residues. Trimming left V 4 bases short and J 1 base short, with 7 bases between. The CDR3 reads CASSSGQNTGELFF. Here the CDR3 DNA reads TGTGCCAGCAGCTCGGGACAGAACACCGGGGAGCTGTTTTTT.

The chain uses TRBV6-1 and TRBJ1-5; no clear D gene. The germline V gene has CDR1 MNHNS and CDR2 SASEGT. The CDR3 sequence is 16 residues long. V lost 3 bases and J 0 bases, leaving 12 bases between the germline ends. The CDR3 spells CASSELGAYSNQPQHF. In nucleotides, the CDR3 is TGTGCCAGCAGTGAGCTAGGAGCTTATAGCAATCAGCCCCAGCATTTT.

Only one count was recorded for this clone. The chain combines TRBV6-6 with TRBJ1-2; 7 positions match TRBD1. Trimming took 2 bases from V and 3 from J; bases not matched to a gene: 3. Germline V gives CDR1 MNHNY, CDR2 SVGAGI (reference sequence). CDR3 length: 14 residues. The CDR3 region has the DNA TGTGCCAGCAGTTACGGAGGGGGCGACTATGGCTACACCTTC. As protein: CASSYGGGDYGYTF.

The CDR3 DNA is TGTGCCATCAGTGCTGGGGTAGCGGGAGGTGAGACCCAGTACTTC. This codes for CAISAGVAGGETQYF. V and J are TRBV10-3 and TRBJ2-5; 10 nucleotides align to TRBD2. Germline-derived CDR1 and CDR2 are ENHRY and SYGVKD. V lost 4 bases and J lost 5; bases outside the gene matches: 7. The CDR3 is 15 residues long.

The chain couples TRBV10-3 to TRBJ1-3, with TRBD1 matching 12 bases. This CDR3 is built from 17 residues. CDR1 ENHRY and CDR2 SYGVKD come from the germline V gene. V was pared by 0 bases and J by 0 bases, with 0 bases of the junction left unmatched. The DNA of the CDR3 is TGTGCCATCAGTGAGTCGGGACAGGGGGCCTCTGGAAACACCATATATTTT. As protein: CAISESGQGASGNTIYF.

This clone was found a few times. This chain connects TRBV30 to TRBJ2-7, with 10 bases lining up with TRBD2. The V gene end was trimmed by 0 bases and the J gene end by 4 bases; junction bases not matched to a gene: 9. This CDR3 has 16 amino acids. Germline-derived CDR1 and CDR2 are GTSNPN and SVGIG (reference sequence). CDR3 sequence (DNA): TGTGCCTGGAGTGTTTCCGCTAGCGGGAGTCATTACGAGCAGTACGTC. Amino acids: CAWSVSASGSHYEQYV.

The chain recombines TRBV7-2 with TRBJ2-7; the D gene is possibly TRBD1 (6 bases). This CDR3 has 14 residues. Germline CDR1 SGHTA, CDR2 FQGNSA. Trimming pared 0 bases from V and 2 bases from J, leaving 8 bases between. The CDR3 nucleotides are TGTGCCAGCAGCTTAGCGGACAGAACCTACGAGCAGTACTTC. It yields the protein CASSLADRTYEQYF.

The chain links TRBV14 to TRBJ1-2; tentative D call: TRBD1 (5 bases). The CDR3 consists of 15 residues. The germline V gene encodes CDR1 SGHDN and CDR2 FVKESK. Trimming cost V 3 bases and J 4 bases, with 15 bases left between them. CDR3 in amino acids: CASSQGLQGAYGYTF. The CDR3 nucleotides read TGTGCCAGCAGCCAGGGCCTCCAAGGGGCCTATGGCTACACCTTC.

This clone was counted ten times or more. The V call is TRBV12-3 or TRBV12-4, the J call TRBJ1-1; D is undetermined. The germline V and J ends were trimmed by 3 bases and 3 bases, with 8 bases remaining between them. The CDR3 is 13 residues long. The CDR3 region has the DNA TGTGCCAGCAGTTTTAGTCTTCACACTGAAGCTTTCTTT. Amino acid sequence: CASSFSLHTEAFF.

The chain uses TRBV10-3 and TRBJ2-6, with a tentative D call TRBD2 (5 bases). This CDR3 has 15 amino acids. The V gene lost 6 bases and the J gene lost 2 bases, with 11 bases spanning the gap. CDR1 is ENHRY and CDR2 is SYGVKD in the germline V gene. The CDR3 region has the DNA TGTGCCATCAGGCCGAGGGAAACTGGGGCCAACGTCCTGACTTTC. Protein: CAIRPRETGANVLTF.

The rearrangement links TRBV3-1 (or the pseudogene TRBV3-2) to TRBJ1-1; no reliable D call. The V and J ends lost 0 bases and 1 base respectively, with 15 bases between them. CDR1 and CDR2 (germline): LGHDT, YNNKEL (reference sequence). The CDR3 extends over 17 amino acids. The CDR3 sequence is CASSQEARGLTNTEAFF. The CDR3 DNA reads as TGTGCCAGCAGCCAAGAGGCGCGGGGATTGACGAACACTGAAGCTTTCTTT.

The CDR3 DNA sequence: TGTGCCAGCAGCTTTGGGACTAACTCCTACAATGAGCAGTTCTTC. It translates to CASSFGTNSYNEQFF. The genes are TRBV7-6 and TRBJ2-1; TRBD2 matches at 7 bases. The CDR3 extends over 15 amino acids. Germline V gene data show CDR1 as SGHVS and CDR2 as FNYEAQ. With 3 bases clipped from V and 0 bases from J, the junction kept 2 bases outside the gene matches.

The V call is TRBV6-1, the J call TRBJ2-3, with a possible D match to TRBD2 (5 bases). The CDR3 totals 17 residues. In germline, CDR1 is MNHNS, CDR2 SASEGT. Trimming stripped 0 bases from V and 0 bases from J, with 13 bases between. CDR3 residues: CASSEAVTPGSTDTQYF. DNA for the CDR3: TGTGCCAGCAGTGAAGCTGTAACTCCGGGAAGCACAGATACGCAGTATTTT.

J is TRBJ1-4 and V is TRBV9, with TRBD1 matching over 8 bases. J was trimmed by 8 bases and V by 4 bases; bases with no gene match: 13. CDR1 SGDLS and CDR2 YYNGEE come from the germline V gene. The CDR3 is 16 residues long. DNA of the CDR3: TGTGCCAGCAGCCCCTCCCTGACAGGGGAAGGAGAAAAACTGTTTTTT. This gives the protein CASSPSLTGEGEKLFF.

The chain links TRBV6-5 to TRBJ2-5; TRBD2 agrees at 12 bases. CDR1 is MNHEY, CDR2 SVGAGI, per germline. CDR3 length: 14 residues. For the CDR3, the DNA is TGTGGGGCTAGCGGGGGGGCTAGCCAAGAGACCCAGTACTTC. It specifies CGASGGASQETQYF.

The chain recombines TRBV6-5 with TRBJ1-6, with D maybe TRBD1 (5 bases). V shed 5 bases and J shed 10 bases, with 15 bases lying between them. The CDR3 extends over 14 amino acids. Germline CDR1 reads MNHEY; CDR2 reads SVGAGI. Here the CDR3 DNA reads TGTGCCAGCAGTCTGACAGTTACATCCTCACCCCTCCACTTT. Encoded protein: CASSLTVTSSPLHF.

The chain has TRBV11-2 and TRBJ2-7; 12 nucleotides match TRBD1. The trim removed 4 bases at V and 4 bases at J, leaving 2 bases unmatched. The CDR3 consists of 14 residues. The germline CDR1 and CDR2 sequences are SGHAT and FQNNGV. CDR3 loop: CASSSGQGAYEQYF. CDR3 sequence (DNA): TGTGCCAGCAGCTCGGGACAGGGGGCTTACGAGCAGTACTTC.

This rearrangement joins TRBV19 to TRBJ1-2; no definite D call. Germline loops: CDR1 LNHDA, CDR2 SQIVND (reference sequence). Trimming removed 3 bases at V and 4 bases at J, with 9 bases between. CDR3 length: 13 amino acids. In DNA, the CDR3 is TGTGCCAGTAGTATCAAAGACATCTATGGCTACACCTTC. Its protein product is CASSIKDIYGYTF.

V is TRBV4-3 and J is TRBJ1-4; D perhaps matches TRBD1 (6 bases). Per the germline V gene, CDR1 is LGHNA and CDR2 is YSLEER. CDR3 length equals 16 residues. The V end was cut by 0 bases, the J end by 2 bases, with 10 bases between. The CDR3 here is CASSQEGGITNEKLFF. The DNA for the CDR3 is TGCGCCAGCAGCCAAGAAGGGGGAATCACTAATGAAAAACTGTTTTTT.

The chain joins TRBV4-3 to TRBJ2-1; D call uncertain. Germline CDR1 and CDR2: LGHNA and YSLEER. V shed 4 bases and J shed 4 bases, with 8 bases lying between them. This CDR3 is 13 amino acids long. CDR3: CASSRDEYNEQFF. The CDR3 region has the DNA TGCGCCAGCAGCCGAGACGAGTACAATGAGCAGTTCTTC.

The chain has TRBV2 and TRBJ2-3; 7 nucleotides agree with TRBD2. This CDR3 comprises 15 residues. V dropped 2 bases and J dropped 2; count of bases not matched to a gene: 4. Germline assignment: CDR1 SNHLY and CDR2 FYNNEI. CDR3: CASSELGLDTDTQYF. The CDR3 DNA reads TGTGCCAGCAGTGAATTAGGACTAGACACAGATACGCAGTATTTT.

This clone appeared many times. J is TRBJ2-1 and V is TRBV7-9; unclear D gene. The germline V gene encodes CDR1 SEHNR and CDR2 FQNEAQ (reference sequence). The CDR3 is made up of 11 amino acids. The V gene lost 3 bases and the J gene lost 10 bases, with 7 bases spanning the gap. CDR3 DNA: TGTGCCAGCAGCTTTTTGGCCGAGCAGTTCTTC. Translated, it gives CASSFLAEQFF.

The chain recombines TRBV19 with TRBJ2-7, with 10 bases identical to TRBD2. The CDR3 is 15 amino acids. The V segment lost 3 bases and the J segment 3 bases; nucleotides outside the gene matches: 5. Germline V gene sequence: CDR1 LNHDA, CDR2 SQIVND (reference sequence). CDR3 nucleotide sequence: TGTGCCAGTAGTATTCTAGCGGGGGAGAGCTACGAGCAGTACTTC. Protein: CASSILAGESYEQYF.